The source of this TCR beta chain is a study of Ad26.COV2.S vaccination and SARS-CoV-2 variants. Study context: Into the muscle, Ad26.COV2.S was dosed once or twice, 56 days apart. Findings and caveats of the study: Measurement of non-spike TCR breadth gave similar results in vaccine and placebo recipients.

This CDR3 comprises 12 residues. The V and J ends lost 6 bases and 7 bases respectively, with 13 bases between them. Profiling relied on immunoSEQ multiplex PCR, and the TCRdb table lists in-frame clones only, not all of them. The sample consists of about 680,000 clones, around 89% of them appearing once. Regarding treatment: some 19 received Ad26.COV2.S at low or high dose, single or two shots; 5 received placebo; per-sample allocation not given. After the first vaccine or placebo injection, samples were drawn on day 63. Wuhan-strain spike was delivered by a replication-incompetent Ad26 vector. This clone was seen a handful of times. As yet, its antigen is unknown. The same CDR3 arises from other DNA sequences in this sample as well.

The chain uses TRBV12-3 or TRBV12-4 and TRBJ2-7; no firm D call. The TCR was taken from a person aged 18-60 years who received the Ad26.COV2.S COVID-19 vaccine or a placebo. This sample comprised peripheral blood, obtained in a trial of Ad26.COV2.S vaccine versus placebo. The CDR3 loop is CASSLGVGEQYF. CDR3 bases: TGTGCCAGCAGCCTAGGAGTCGGAGAGCAGTACTTC.